The T cell receptor (beta chain) under discussion was sequenced for a study of cytomegalovirus exposure and HLA in healthy donors. Study as a whole: Researchers found that under 90% of 350 to 500 genotyped donors fell within the Caucasian-associated ancestry cluster. General study findings and limits: A prior analysis recorded that most TCR beta V segments were productive about 87% or about 30% of the time. The authors assumed roughly uniform sequencing depth across donors for presence/absence analyses.

Comments on this clone: As yet, its antigen is unknown.

The PCR was carried out with 60 Vbeta primers and 13 Jbeta primers. Sequencing used immunoSEQ multiplex PCR; TCRdb keeps in-frame clones, though not all of them. The table includes approximately 160,000 clones, approximately 72% detected once. The V gene's germline CDR1 is LNHDA and CDR2 SQIVND (reference sequence). V shed 2 bases and J shed 2 bases, with 6 bases lying between them. CDR3 length: 13 residues. Sequencing was performed on PBMCs. The TCR was taken from a man aged 45-65 years in good health and CMV-seronegative. The chain couples TRBV19 to TRBJ1-2; D not resolved. The CDR3 is CASSIQRNYGYTF. The CDR3, as DNA: TGTGCCAGTAGTATACAACGGAACTATGGCTACACCTTC.